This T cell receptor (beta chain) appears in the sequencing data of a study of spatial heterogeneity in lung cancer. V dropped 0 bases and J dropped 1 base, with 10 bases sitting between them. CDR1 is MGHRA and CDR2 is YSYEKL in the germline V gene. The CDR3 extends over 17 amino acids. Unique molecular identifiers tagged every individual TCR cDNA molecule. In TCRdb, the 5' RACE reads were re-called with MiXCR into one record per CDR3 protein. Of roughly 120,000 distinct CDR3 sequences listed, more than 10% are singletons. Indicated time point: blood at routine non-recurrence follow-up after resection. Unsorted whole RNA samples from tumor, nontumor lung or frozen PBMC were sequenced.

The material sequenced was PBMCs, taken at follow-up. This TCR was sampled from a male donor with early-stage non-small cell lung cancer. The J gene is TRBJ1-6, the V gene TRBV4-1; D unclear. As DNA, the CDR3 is TGCGCCAGCAGCCAAGATCCGTCAGGATCCTATAATTCACCCCTCCACTTT. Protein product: CASSQDPSGSYNSPLHF.